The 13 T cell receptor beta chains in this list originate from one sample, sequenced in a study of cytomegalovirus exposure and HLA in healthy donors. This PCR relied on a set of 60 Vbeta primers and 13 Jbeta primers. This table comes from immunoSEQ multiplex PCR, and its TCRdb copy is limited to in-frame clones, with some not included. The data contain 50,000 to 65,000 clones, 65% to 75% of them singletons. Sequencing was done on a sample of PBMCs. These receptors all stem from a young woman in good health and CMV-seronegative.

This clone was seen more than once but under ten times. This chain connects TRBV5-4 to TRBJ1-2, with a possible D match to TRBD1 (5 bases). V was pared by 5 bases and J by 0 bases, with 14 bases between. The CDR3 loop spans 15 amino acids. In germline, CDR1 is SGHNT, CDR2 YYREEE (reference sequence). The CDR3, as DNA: TGTGCCAGCAGTCATCGACAGACGCCTAACTATGGCTACACCTTC. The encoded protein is CASSHRQTPNYGYTF.

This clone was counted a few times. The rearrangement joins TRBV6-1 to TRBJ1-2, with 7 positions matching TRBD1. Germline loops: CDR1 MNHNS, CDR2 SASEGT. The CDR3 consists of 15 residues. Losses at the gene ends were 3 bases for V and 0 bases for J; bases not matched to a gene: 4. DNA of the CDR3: TGTGCCAGCAGTGATAGACAGGGACCTAACTATGGCTACACCTTC. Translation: CASSDRQGPNYGYTF.

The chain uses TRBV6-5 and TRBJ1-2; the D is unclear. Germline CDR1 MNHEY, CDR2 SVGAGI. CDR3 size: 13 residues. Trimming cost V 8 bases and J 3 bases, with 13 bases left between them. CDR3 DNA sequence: TGTGCCAGCGGCCCAGGAGGATACTATGGCTACACCTTC. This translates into CASGPGGYYGYTF.

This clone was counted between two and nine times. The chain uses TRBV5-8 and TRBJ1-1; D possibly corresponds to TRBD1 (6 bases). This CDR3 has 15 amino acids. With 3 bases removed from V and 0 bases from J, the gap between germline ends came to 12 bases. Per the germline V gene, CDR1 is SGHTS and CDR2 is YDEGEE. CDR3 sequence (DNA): TGTGCCAGCAGCTCCTCCGGGGGGCTGAACACTGAAGCTTTCTTT. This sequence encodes CASSSSGGLNTEAFF.

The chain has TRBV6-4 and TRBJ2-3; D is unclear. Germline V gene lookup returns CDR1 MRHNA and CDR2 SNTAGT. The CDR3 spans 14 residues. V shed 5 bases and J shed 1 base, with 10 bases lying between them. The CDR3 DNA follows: TGTGCCAGCAGTATCGAGCAAGGCACAGATACGCAGTATTTT. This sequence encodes CASSIEQGTDTQYF.

The CDR3 DNA reads TGTGCCAGCAGTGAAGTTTTTGTCCTATACGAGCAGTACTTC. Its translation is CASSEVFVLYEQYF. This rearrangement joins TRBV6-1 to TRBJ2-7; D is unresolved. V lost 1 base to trimming and J lost 4 bases, with 11 bases between them. The CDR3 runs 14 residues. From germline, CDR1 is MNHNS and CDR2 SASEGT.

Here the CDR3 reads CASSPTSGRWPDTQYF. The CDR3 nucleotides read TGTGCCAGCTCGCCGACTAGCGGGAGGTGGCCAGATACGCAGTATTTT. This sequence joins TRBV18 and TRBJ2-3, with 13 bases aligning to TRBD2. The CDR3 totals 16 residues. The germline CDR1 and CDR2 sequences are KGHSH and LQKENI. J lost 4 bases, V lost 6 bases, and 7 bases had no gene match.

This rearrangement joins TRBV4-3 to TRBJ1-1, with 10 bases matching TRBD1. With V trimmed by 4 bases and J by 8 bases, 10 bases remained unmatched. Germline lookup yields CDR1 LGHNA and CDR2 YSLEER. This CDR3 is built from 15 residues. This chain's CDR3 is CASSPRQGAAGEAFF. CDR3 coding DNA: TGCGCCAGCAGCCCCCGACAGGGGGCCGCAGGAGAAGCTTTCTTT.

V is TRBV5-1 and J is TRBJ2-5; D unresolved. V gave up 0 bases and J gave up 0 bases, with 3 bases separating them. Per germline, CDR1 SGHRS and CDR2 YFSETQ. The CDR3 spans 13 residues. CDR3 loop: CASSLDYQETQYF. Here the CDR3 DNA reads TGCGCCAGCAGCTTGGACTACCAAGAGACCCAGTACTTC.

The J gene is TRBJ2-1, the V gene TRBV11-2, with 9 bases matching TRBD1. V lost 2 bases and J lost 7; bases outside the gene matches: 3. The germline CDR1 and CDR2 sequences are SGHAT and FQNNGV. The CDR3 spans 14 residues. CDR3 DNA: TGTGCCAGCAGCTTACACAGGGGGCTGAATGAGCAGTTCTTC. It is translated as CASSLHRGLNEQFF.

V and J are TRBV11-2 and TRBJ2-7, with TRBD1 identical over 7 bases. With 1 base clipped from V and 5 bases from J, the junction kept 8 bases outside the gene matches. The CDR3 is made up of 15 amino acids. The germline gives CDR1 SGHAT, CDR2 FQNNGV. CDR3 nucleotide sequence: TGTGCCAGCAGCTTAGGACAGGGAACAAGCGACGAGCAGTACTTC. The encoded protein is CASSLGQGTSDEQYF. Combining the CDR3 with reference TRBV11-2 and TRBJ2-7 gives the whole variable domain EAGVAQSPRYKIIEKRQSVAFWCNPISGHATLYWYQQILGQGPKLLIQFQNNGVVDDSQLPKDRFSAERLKGVDSTLKIQPAKLEDSAVYLCASSLGQGTSDEQYFGPGTRLTVT.

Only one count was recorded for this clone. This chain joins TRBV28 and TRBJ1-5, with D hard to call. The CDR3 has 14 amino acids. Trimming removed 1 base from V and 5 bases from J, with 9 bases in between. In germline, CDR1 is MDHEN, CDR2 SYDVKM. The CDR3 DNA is TGTGCCAGCAGTTTATTGACATCGTATCAGCCCCAGCATTTT. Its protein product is CASSLLTSYQPQHF.

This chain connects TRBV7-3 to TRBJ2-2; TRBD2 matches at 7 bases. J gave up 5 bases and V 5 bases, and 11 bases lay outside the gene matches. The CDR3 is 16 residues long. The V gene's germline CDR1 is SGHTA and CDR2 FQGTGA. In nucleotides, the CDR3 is TGTGCCAGCAGCCCGGCTGGGGGGAGGGCTACCGGGGAGCTGTTTTTT. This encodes CASSPAGGRATGELFF.